The clone carrying this T cell receptor (beta chain) turned up a few times. The antigen remains unidentified. TCR alpha and TCR beta cDNA libraries carrying sample barcodes and UMIs came from 5'RACE with constant-segment primers. TCRdb reprocessed the 5' RACE reads via MiXCR and lists one record per CDR3 protein. The sample has 250,000 to 350,000 distinct CDR3 sequences, roughly 19% seen once. The sample is drawn from a study of T-cell memory formation after mild COVID-19. Overall study: Clusters were largely donor specific.

General study findings and limits: Among clones contracting day 15 to 85, CD4/CD8 was balanced, whereas later expanders leaned CD4+. Detection of some responders pre-infection suggested pre-existing cross-reactive memory T cells participated.

CDR3 size: 13 residues. Germline V gene data show CDR1 as SGHTA and CDR2 as FQGNSA. Deletions cut 4 bases from V and 12 bases from J, with 16 bases between. The chain has TRBV7-2 and TRBJ2-4; D ambiguous. Material for sequencing was PBMCs or a T cell subset sorted from them (not recorded which). The clonotype comes from a man aged 18 to 30 who had mild COVID-19 (a few samples of this study predate the infection). Cell type and time point are not known. The CDR3 region has the DNA TGTGCCAGCAGCTACCCCCCGCTGGTACCTCAGTACTTC. Translation: CASSYPPLVPQYF.